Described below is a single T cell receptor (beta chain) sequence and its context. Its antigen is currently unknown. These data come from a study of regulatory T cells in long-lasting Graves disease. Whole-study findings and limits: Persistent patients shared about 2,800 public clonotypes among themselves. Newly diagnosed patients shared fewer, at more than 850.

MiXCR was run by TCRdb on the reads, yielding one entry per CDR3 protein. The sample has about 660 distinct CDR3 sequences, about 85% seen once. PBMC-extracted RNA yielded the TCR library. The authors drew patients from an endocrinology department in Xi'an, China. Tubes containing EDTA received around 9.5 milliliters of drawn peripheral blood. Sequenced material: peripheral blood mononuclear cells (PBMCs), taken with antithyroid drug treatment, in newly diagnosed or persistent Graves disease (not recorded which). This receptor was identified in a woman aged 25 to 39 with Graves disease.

The CDR3 nucleotides read TGTGCCAGCACCCCGGATGGGGGCACAGATACGCAGTATTTT. This encodes CASTPDGGTDTQYF. The chain recombines TRBV28 with TRBJ2-3; D unresolved. V gave up 7 bases and J gave up 1 base, with 12 bases separating them. The V gene's germline CDR1 is MDHEN and CDR2 SYDVKM. The CDR3 runs 14 residues.